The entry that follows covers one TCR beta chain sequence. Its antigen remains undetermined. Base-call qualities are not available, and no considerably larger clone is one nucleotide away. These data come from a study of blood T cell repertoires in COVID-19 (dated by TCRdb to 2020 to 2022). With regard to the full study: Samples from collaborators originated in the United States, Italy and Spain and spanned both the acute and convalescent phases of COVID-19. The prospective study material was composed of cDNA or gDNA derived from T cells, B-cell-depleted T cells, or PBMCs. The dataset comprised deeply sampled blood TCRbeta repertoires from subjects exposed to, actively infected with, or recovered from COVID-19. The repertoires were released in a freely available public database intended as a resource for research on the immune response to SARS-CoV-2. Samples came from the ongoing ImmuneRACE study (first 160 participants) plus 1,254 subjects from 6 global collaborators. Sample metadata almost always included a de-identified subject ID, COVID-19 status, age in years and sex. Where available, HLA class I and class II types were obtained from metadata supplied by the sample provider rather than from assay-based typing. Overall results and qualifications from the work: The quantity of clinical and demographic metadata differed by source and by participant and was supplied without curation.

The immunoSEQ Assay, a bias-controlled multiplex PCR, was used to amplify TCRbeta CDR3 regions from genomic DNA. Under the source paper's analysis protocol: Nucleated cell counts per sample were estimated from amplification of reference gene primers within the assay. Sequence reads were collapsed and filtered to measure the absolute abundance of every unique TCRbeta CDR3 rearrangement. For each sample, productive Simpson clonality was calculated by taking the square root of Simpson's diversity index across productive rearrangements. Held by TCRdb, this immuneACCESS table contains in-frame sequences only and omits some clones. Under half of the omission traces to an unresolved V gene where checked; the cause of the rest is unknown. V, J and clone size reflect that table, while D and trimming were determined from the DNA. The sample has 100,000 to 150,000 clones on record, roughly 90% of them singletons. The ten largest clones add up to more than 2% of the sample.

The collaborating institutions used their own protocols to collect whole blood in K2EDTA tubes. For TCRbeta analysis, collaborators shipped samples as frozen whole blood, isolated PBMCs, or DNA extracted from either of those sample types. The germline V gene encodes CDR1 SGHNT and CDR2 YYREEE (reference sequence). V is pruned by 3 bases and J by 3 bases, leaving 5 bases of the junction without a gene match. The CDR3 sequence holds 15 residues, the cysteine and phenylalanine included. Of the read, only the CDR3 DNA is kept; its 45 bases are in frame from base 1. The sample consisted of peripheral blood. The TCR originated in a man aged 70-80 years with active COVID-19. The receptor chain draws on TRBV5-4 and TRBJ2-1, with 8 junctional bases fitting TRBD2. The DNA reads TGTGCCAGCAGCTGGCGACTAGCGAACTACAATGAGCAGTTCTTC. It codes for CASSWRLANYNEQFF.